This TCR beta chain is drawn from a study of blood T cells in healthy people across ages. Study-wide results and caveats: Age brought a roughly linear fall in TCR beta diversity measured per million T cells. Higher diversity and more naive CD4+ cells were features of long-lived donors, compared to aged donors.

Alongside a J-beta primer mix, a sample-barcoded 5' primer served in a second PCR lasting roughly 7 to 12 cycles. Samples each returned at least 2.5 million CDR3-containing paired-end reads. TCRdb re-derived calls from the 5' RACE reads in MiXCR, one entry per CDR3 protein. The profile shows under 2 million distinct CDR3 sequences, about 32% of them singletons. This clonotype has ten or more counts. Its target is unknown. Peripheral blood from each donor was collected in a volume of approximately 10 milliliters. Sequenced sample: blood. The clonotype was recovered from a woman aged 25 to 45 in good health.

The CDR3 is CAYSGTGLEQYF. The CDR3 DNA reads as TGTGCCTACTCCGGGACAGGGCTCGAGCAGTACTTC. The chain carries TRBV30 and TRBJ2-7, with TRBD1 matching 9 bases. With V trimmed by 7 bases and J by 6 bases, 7 bases remained unmatched. The CDR3 loop spans 12 amino acids. CDR1 is GTSNPN and CDR2 is SVGIG in the germline V gene (reference sequence).